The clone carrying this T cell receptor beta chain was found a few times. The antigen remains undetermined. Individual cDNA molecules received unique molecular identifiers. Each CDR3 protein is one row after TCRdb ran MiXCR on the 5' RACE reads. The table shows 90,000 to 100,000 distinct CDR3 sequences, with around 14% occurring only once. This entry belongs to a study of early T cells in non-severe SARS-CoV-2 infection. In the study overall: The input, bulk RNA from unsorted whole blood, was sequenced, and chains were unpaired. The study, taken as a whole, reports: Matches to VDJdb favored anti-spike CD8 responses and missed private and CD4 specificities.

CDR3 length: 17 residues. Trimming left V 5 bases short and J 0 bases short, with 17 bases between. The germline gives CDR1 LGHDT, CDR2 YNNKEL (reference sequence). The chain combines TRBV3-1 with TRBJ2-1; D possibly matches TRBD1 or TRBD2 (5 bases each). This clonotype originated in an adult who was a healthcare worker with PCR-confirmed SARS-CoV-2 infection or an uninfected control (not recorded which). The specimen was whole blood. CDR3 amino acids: CASSTPRGVRSYNEQFF. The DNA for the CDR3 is TGTGCCAGCAGCACCCCGCGAGGGGTCCGCTCCTACAATGAGCAGTTCTTC.